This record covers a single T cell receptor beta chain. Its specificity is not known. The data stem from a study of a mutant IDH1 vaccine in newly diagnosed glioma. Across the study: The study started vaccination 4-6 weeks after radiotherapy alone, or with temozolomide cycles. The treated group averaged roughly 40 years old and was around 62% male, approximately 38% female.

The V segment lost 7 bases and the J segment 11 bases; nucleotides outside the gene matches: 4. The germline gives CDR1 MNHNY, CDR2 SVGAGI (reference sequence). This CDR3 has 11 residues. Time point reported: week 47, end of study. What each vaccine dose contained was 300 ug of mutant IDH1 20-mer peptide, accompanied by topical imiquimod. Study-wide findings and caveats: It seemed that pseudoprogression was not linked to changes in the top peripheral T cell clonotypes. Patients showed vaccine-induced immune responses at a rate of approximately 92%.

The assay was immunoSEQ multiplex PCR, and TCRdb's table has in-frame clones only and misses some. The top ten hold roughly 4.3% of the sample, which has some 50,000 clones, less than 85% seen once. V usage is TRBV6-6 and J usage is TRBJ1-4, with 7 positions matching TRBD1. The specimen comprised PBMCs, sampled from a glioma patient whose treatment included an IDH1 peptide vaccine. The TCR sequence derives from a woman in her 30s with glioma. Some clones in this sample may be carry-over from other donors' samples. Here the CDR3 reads CASTSDRKLFF. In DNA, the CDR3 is TGTGCCAGCACCTCGGACAGGAAACTGTTTTTT.